A single sample is the source of the 27 T cell receptor beta chains below, sequenced in a study of T cell repertoires in cytomegalovirus infection. TCRdb fed the reads into MiXCR, producing one record per CDR3 protein. The table has about 450,000 distinct CDR3 sequences, approximately 31% seen once; the top ten hold around 15%. The material sequenced was PBMCs. Receptors were obtained from a human donor in good health (CMV status not recorded). Some clones in this sample may be carry-over from other donors' samples.

The chain links TRBV19 to TRBJ2-3, with D tentatively TRBD2 (6 bases). CDR1 is LNHDA and CDR2 is SQIVND in the germline V gene (reference sequence). Trimming shortened V by 5 bases and J by 1 base, and 13 bases separated the two germline ends. CDR3 size: 15 residues. The CDR3 DNA is TGTGCCAGTAGTCCGGATGGACTACGCACAGATACGCAGTATTTT. It codes for CASSPDGLRTDTQYF.

In its sample, this clonotype was seen a few times. The chain couples TRBV5-1 to TRBJ2-1; 9 bases line up with TRBD2. Trimming cost V 2 bases and J 13 bases; bases outside gene matches: 7. Germline CDR1 and CDR2: SGHRS and YFSETQ. The CDR3 has 13 residues. The CDR3 spells CASSLISGGEQFF. As DNA, the CDR3 is TGCGCCAGCAGCTTAATTAGCGGGGGAGAACAGTTCTTC. Based on the CDR3 plus reference TRBV5-1 and TRBJ2-1, the full variable domain is KAGVTQTPRYLIKTRGQQVTLSCSPISGHRSVSWYQQTPGQGLQFLFEYFSETQRNKGNFPGRFSGRQFSNSRSEMNVSTLELGDSALYLCASSLISGGEQFFGPGTRLTVL.

The chain uses TRBV25-1 and TRBJ2-2; D is possibly TRBD2 (5 bases). The germline CDR1 and CDR2 sequences are MGHDK and SYGVNS. The germline V and J ends were trimmed by 6 bases and 5 bases, with 16 bases remaining between them. The CDR3 totals 15 residues. The CDR3 bases are TGTGCCAGCAGCCGACGTGCGGGTCTGACCGGGGAGCTGTTTTTT. It specifies CASSRRAGLTGELFF.

This clonotype has ten or more counts. This chain joins TRBV7-2 and TRBJ2-3, with 10 bases lining up with TRBD2. The CDR3 runs to 19 residues. Per the germline V gene, CDR1 is SGHTA and CDR2 is FQGNSA. V was pared by 8 bases and J by 0 bases, with 17 bases of the junction left unmatched. As DNA, the CDR3 is TGTGCCAGCTCACTTTACGGAGTAGCGGGGGGCCAAAGCACAGATACGCAGTATTTT. As protein: CASSLYGVAGGQSTDTQYF.

V and J are TRBV6-1 and TRBJ1-5; 9 bases map to TRBD1. CDR1 is MNHNS and CDR2 is SASEGT in the germline V gene. The CDR3 extends over 14 amino acids. V shed 7 bases and J 9 bases; nucleotides not matched to a gene: 10. The DNA of the CDR3 is TGTGCCAGCAATCTTAAGGACAGGGGATCGCCCCAGCATTTT. Protein: CASNLKDRGSPQHF.

There are a few counts of this clonotype. The chain links TRBV30 to TRBJ1-5, with D perhaps TRBD1 (5 bases). Trimming removed 0 bases at V and 7 bases at J, with 16 bases between. The CDR3 is 15 residues long. Germline V gives CDR1 GTSNPN, CDR2 SVGIG (reference sequence). CDR3 in DNA: TGTGCCTGGAGTGTGGGGAGGGGCCCAAGGCAGCCCCAGCATTTT. The encoded protein is CAWSVGRGPRQPQHF.

This sequence joins TRBV28 and TRBJ2-7; 7 bases line up with TRBD2. The length of the CDR3 is 14 residues. The J segment lost 4 bases and the V segment lost 6 bases, leaving 9 bases of the junction unmatched. Germline CDR1 and CDR2: MDHEN and SYDVKM. CDR3 DNA sequence: TGTGCCAGCAGACCCCGGGGGGAAGGGTACGAGCAGTACTTC. Amino acids: CASRPRGEGYEQYF. Together with reference TRBV28 and TRBJ2-7, the CDR3 gives the full variable domain: DVKVTQSSRYLVKRTGEKVFLECVQDMDHENMFWYRQDPGLGLRLIYFSYDVKMKEKGDIPEGYSVSREKKERFSLILESASTNQTSMYLCASRPRGEGYEQYFGPGTRLTVT.

This clonotype was seen a few times. The chain employs TRBV12-3 or TRBV12-4 and TRBJ2-3; D assignment may be TRBD1 or TRBD2 (5 bases each). The CDR3 has 16 residues. The V end was cut by 5 bases, the J end by 4 bases, with 19 bases between. In nucleotides, the CDR3 is TGTGCCAGCAGTCCCCCCCGGGGCGCGGTGTCAGATACGCAGTATTTT. Translation gives CASSPPRGAVSDTQYF.

This clonotype turned up a few times. The chain recombines TRBV19 with TRBJ2-2; 14 bases align to TRBD2. V gave up 11 bases and J gave up 5 bases; unmatched junction bases: 4. The CDR3 length is 14 residues. CDR1 and CDR2 (germline): LNHDA, SQIVND (reference sequence). CDR3: CAGGTSGGTGELFF. CDR3 in DNA: TGTGCCGGGGGGACTAGCGGGGGAACCGGGGAGCTGTTTTTT.

The chain employs TRBV20-1 and TRBJ1-5; 8 bases are shared with TRBD1. The CDR3 covers 17 residues. Unmatched junction bases numbered 16, after V lost 6 bases and J lost 3 bases. The V gene's germline CDR1 is DFQATT and CDR2 SNEGSKA (reference sequence). CDR3 coding DNA: TGCAGTGCCCTTCAGGGGGCTGCCGTCCCTGACAATCAGCCCCAGCATTTT. Amino acid sequence: CSALQGAAVPDNQPQHF.

This clonotype was seen repeatedly, ten times or more. The V and J genes are TRBV7-3 and TRBJ1-1, with a tentative D call TRBD1 (5 bases). This CDR3 contains 18 residues. V was clipped by 1 base and J by 0 bases, with 18 bases between them. From germline, CDR1 is SGHTA and CDR2 FQGTGA. CDR3 region: CASSLNEGRAFMNTEAFF. CDR3 in DNA: TGTGCCAGCAGCTTAAATGAGGGCAGGGCCTTTATGAACACTGAAGCTTTCTTT.

This clonotype was recorded at least ten times. The V call is TRBV7-8, the J call TRBJ1-1; D uncertain. In germline, CDR1 is SGHVS, CDR2 FQNEAQ. The V and J ends lost 4 bases and 0 bases respectively, with 15 bases between them. The CDR3 is 16 residues long. CDR3 residues: CASSSTFNGLNTEAFF. CDR3 nucleotides: TGTGCCAGCAGCTCCACGTTTAACGGGCTGAACACTGAAGCTTTCTTT.

Only a few counts were recorded for this clonotype. The rearrangement links TRBV6-2 or TRBV6-3 to TRBJ1-1, with 7 bases lining up with TRBD1. The CDR3 loop spans 15 amino acids. V lost 5 bases to trimming and J lost 3 bases; unmatched junction nucleotides: 9. CDR1 and CDR2 (germline): MNHEY, SVGEGT. The CDR3 sequence is CASSSDRDWYTEAFF. CDR3 nucleotide sequence: TGTGCCAGCAGTAGCGACAGGGACTGGTACACTGAAGCTTTCTTT.

This chain connects TRBV19 to TRBJ1-5; D possibly corresponds to TRBD1 (6 bases). This CDR3 region has 17 residues. The germline CDR1 and CDR2 sequences are LNHDA and SQIVND (reference sequence). V was shortened by 4 bases and J by 4 bases, with 20 bases between the two germline ends. The CDR3 DNA sequence: TGTGCCAGTAGTAGGGACATCGGGTCCTGGGGTAATCAGCCCCAGCATTTT. As protein: CASSRDIGSWGNQPQHF. The variable domain in full, with the rest retrieved from reference TRBV19 and TRBJ1-5, is DGGITQSPKYLFRKEGQNVTLSCEQNLNHDAMYWYRQDPGQGLRLIYYSQIVNDFQKGDIAEGYSVSREKKESFPLTVTSAQKNPTAFYLCASSRDIGSWGNQPQHFGDGTRLSIL.

This clonotype appeared a few times. The CDR3 loop is CASSGPGTYNEQFF. CDR3 in DNA: TGTGCCAGCAGCGGACCCGGGACTTACAATGAGCAGTTCTTC. This chain joins TRBV7-9 and TRBJ2-1; TRBD2 might be the D (6 bases). V was cut by 5 bases and J by 4 bases, with 12 bases left in between. CDR3 size: 14 residues. CDR1 is SEHNR, CDR2 FQNEAQ, per germline (reference sequence).

The chain couples TRBV4-2 to TRBJ2-7, with D unclear. Trimming left V 0 bases short and J 6 bases short, with 6 bases between. This CDR3 comprises 12 residues. The germline CDR1 and CDR2 sequences are LGHNA and YNFKEQ. The CDR3 loop is CASSQDRGEQYF. The CDR3 bases are TGTGCCAGCAGCCAAGATCGCGGCGAGCAGTACTTC.

With regard to this clonotype: It is likely a read error, because the conserved phenylalanine at the end of the CDR3 is missing. This chain links TRBV20-1 with TRBJ1-2, with D perhaps matching TRBD1 (6 bases). Germline CDR1 and CDR2: DFQATT and SNEGSKA (reference sequence). This CDR3 has 16 amino acids. The ends were cut back, 1 base at V and 0 bases at J, with 15 bases in the middle. DNA of the CDR3: TGCAGTGCTAGAGTCCCGAGGGGGGTTCCTAACTATGGCTACACCATC. Residues: CSARVPRGVPNYGYTI.

This clonotype came up a few times. V and J are TRBV28 and TRBJ2-3; TRBD2 matches at 7 bases. With 6 bases clipped from V and 2 bases from J, the junction kept 11 bases outside the gene matches. Per germline, CDR1 MDHEN and CDR2 SYDVKM. There are 16 residues in the CDR3. CDR3 region: CASSPSGAGDTDTQYF. For the CDR3, the DNA is TGTGCCAGCAGCCCATCTGGCGCGGGGGACACAGATACGCAGTATTTT.

In the case of this clonotype: A read error is possible here, since a much larger clone lies one base away. The conserved phenylalanine or tryptophan normally closing the CDR3 is absent here, so this likely arose from a read error. This sequence joins TRBV7-2 and TRBJ2-7; D not certain. Germline V gene sequence: CDR1 SGHTA, CDR2 FQGNSA. The CDR3 has 11 residues. V lost 4 bases and J lost 5, with 6 bases in between. The CDR3 region has the DNA TGTGCCAGCAGCTATGTTCACGAGCAGTACTTA. Protein product: CASSYVHEQYL.

CDR3 loop: CATSDPGGGGYTF. CDR3 coding DNA: TGTGCCACCAGTGACCCGGGGGGAGGCGGCTACACCTTC. The rearrangement uses TRBV24-1 and TRBJ1-2, with D tentatively TRBD1 (5 bases). V lost 4 bases and J lost 8, with 13 bases in between. Germline lookup yields CDR1 KGHDR and CDR2 SFDVKD. This CDR3 spans 13 amino acids.

The chain is built from TRBV11-2 and TRBJ2-3; perhaps TRBD1 as D (5 bases). Germline assignment: CDR1 SGHAT and CDR2 FQNNGV. This CDR3 is 14 amino acids long. Deletions cut 1 base from V and 4 bases from J, with 9 bases between. This chain's CDR3 is CASSLVSRADTQYF. The DNA for the CDR3 is TGTGCCAGCAGCTTAGTTTCCAGGGCAGATACGCAGTATTTT.

The CDR3 bases are TGTGCCAGCAGCCCCCCAGGGGGGACAGGGGCTGAAGCTTTCTTT. The encoded protein is CASSPPGGTGAEAFF. The chain has TRBV4-2 and TRBJ1-1; 10 nucleotides match TRBD1. The CDR3 runs to 15 residues. V lost 4 bases to trimming and J lost 6 bases; unmatched junction nucleotides: 8. Germline CDR1 LGHNA, CDR2 YNFKEQ.

This clonotype showed up many times. The rearrangement links TRBV5-1 to TRBJ2-5, with D uncertain. Germline lookup yields CDR1 SGHRS and CDR2 YFSETQ. The CDR3 covers 12 residues. V was clipped by 3 bases and J by 4 bases, with 7 bases between them. CDR3 amino acids: CASSSIGETQYF. DNA of the CDR3: TGCGCCAGCAGCTCCATTGGAGAGACCCAGTACTTC. Filled out from reference TRBV5-1 and TRBJ2-5, the complete variable domain reads KAGVTQTPRYLIKTRGQQVTLSCSPISGHRSVSWYQQTPGQGLQFLFEYFSETQRNKGNFPGRFSGRQFSNSRSEMNVSTLELGDSALYLCASSSIGETQYFGPGTRLLVL.

This clonotype was found a few times. The gene calls are TRBV10-3 and TRBJ2-7, with 12 positions matching TRBD1. The J segment lost 4 bases and the V segment lost 2 bases, leaving 3 bases of the junction unmatched. Germline V CDR1 and CDR2: ENHRY, SYGVKD. This CDR3 has 15 residues. The CDR3 reads CAISEGTGGSYEQYF. The CDR3 nucleotides are TGTGCCATCAGTGAGGGGACAGGGGGCTCGTACGAGCAGTACTTC.

The CDR3 reads CASSYSSSRTGWTEAFF. Here the CDR3 DNA reads TGTGCCAGCAGTTACTCGTCGTCCCGGACAGGGTGGACTGAAGCTTTCTTT. The genes are TRBV6-6 and TRBJ1-1, with TRBD1 matching 8 bases. CDR3 length: 17 amino acids. CDR1 is MNHNY, CDR2 SVGAGI, per germline (reference sequence). With 0 bases clipped from V and 5 bases from J, the junction kept 11 bases outside the gene matches.

The chain is built from TRBV6-1 and TRBJ2-3; tentatively, D is TRBD1 (5 bases). CDR3 length: 15 residues. V gave up 2 bases and J gave up 5 bases, with 14 bases separating them. The V gene's germline CDR1 is MNHNS and CDR2 SASEGT. CDR3 amino acids: CASSETGRAQDTQYF. The DNA of the CDR3 is TGTGCCAGCAGTGAAACCGGCAGGGCTCAAGATACGCAGTATTTT.

In this sample, this clonotype turned up a few times. This chain joins TRBV4-3 and TRBJ2-1, with no clear D. CDR3 length equals 14 residues. Germline values: CDR1 LGHNA, CDR2 YSLEER. V was pared by 2 bases and J by 3 bases, with 8 bases between. The CDR3 bases are TGCGCCAGCAGCCAAAATGCGGTCTACAATGAGCAGTTCTTC. Protein: CASSQNAVYNEQFF.